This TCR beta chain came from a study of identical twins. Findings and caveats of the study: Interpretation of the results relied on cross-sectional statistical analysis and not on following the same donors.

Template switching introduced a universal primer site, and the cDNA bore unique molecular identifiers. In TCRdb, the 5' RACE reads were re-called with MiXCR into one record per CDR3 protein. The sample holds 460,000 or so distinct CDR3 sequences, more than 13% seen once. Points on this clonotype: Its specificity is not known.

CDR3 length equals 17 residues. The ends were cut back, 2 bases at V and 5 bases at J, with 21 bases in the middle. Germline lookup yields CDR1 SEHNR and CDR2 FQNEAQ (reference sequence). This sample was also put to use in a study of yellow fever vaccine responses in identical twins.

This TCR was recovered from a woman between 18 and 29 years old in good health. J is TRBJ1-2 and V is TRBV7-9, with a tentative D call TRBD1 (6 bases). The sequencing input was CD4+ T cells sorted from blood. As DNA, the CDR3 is TGTGCCAGCAGCTTACGCACCATACAGACAGGTGGATATGGCTACACCTTC. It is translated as CASSLRTIQTGGYGYTF. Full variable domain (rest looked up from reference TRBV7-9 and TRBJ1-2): DTGVSQNPRHKITKRGQNVTFRCDPISEHNRLYWYRQTLGQGPEFLTYFQNEAQLEKSRLLSDRFSAERPKGSFSTLEIQRTEQGDSAMYLCASSLRTIQTGGYGYTFGSGTRLTVV.